Following are 7 T cell receptor beta chains from one sample sequenced in a study of shared clonotypes between healthy human individuals. Profiled with immunoSEQ multiplex PCR; TCRdb holds only in-frame clones, not every one. The repertoire holds 500,000 to 650,000 clones, with roughly four fifths as singletons. The specimen sequenced was PBMCs. All receptors come from a woman in her thirties or forties in good health. Some clones in this sample may be carry-over from other donors' samples.

Concerning this clone itself: It is likely a read error: a sequence one base away is far more abundant. This is likely a read error, given that the CDR3 carries no conserved phenylalanine or tryptophan at its end. The chain is built from TRBV2 and TRBJ2-7, with D unclear. The DNA end is a closer match to TRBJ2-5, so the J assignment may be wrong. From germline, CDR1 is SNHLY and CDR2 FYNNEI. CDR3 length equals 14 residues. DNA of the CDR3: TGTGCCAGCATGGGCCCCCCCCGCGCGGAGACCCAGTACCTC. Its translation: CASMGPPRAETQYL.

The chain has TRBV7-2 and TRBJ2-2; a possible D gene is TRBD2 (6 bases). V gave up 5 bases and J gave up 0 bases, with 13 bases separating them. The CDR3 has 16 residues. Germline V gives CDR1 SGHTA, CDR2 FQGNSA. DNA of the CDR3: TGTGCCAGCAGCCCGGGACTCAATACGAACACCGGGGAGCTGTTTTTT. Translation: CASSPGLNTNTGELFF.

This chain connects TRBV15 to TRBJ1-2; D gene ambiguous. The CDR3 runs 16 residues. Trimming shortened V by 0 bases and J by 8 bases, and 19 bases separated the two germline ends. Germline CDR1 and CDR2: LNHNV and YYDKDF (reference sequence). In DNA, the CDR3 is TGTGCCACCAGCAGAGATAACCCCCGCGGAGGCCAAGGCTACACCTTC. Translated: CATSRDNPRGGQGYTF.

This clone was counted ten times or more. Other DNA variants within this sample encode the same CDR3. V usage is TRBV29-1 and J usage is TRBJ1-1; 8 bases are shared with TRBD1. The germline V gene has CDR1 SQVTM and CDR2 ANQGSEA. The CDR3 runs to 13 residues. V dropped 7 bases and J dropped 5; count of bases not matched to a gene: 9. This CDR3 reads CSAGQGGETEAFF. CDR3 DNA: TGCAGCGCCGGACAGGGAGGTGAGACTGAAGCTTTCTTT.

The chain carries TRBV27 and TRBJ2-1; D might be TRBD2 (5 bases). CDR1 and CDR2 (germline): MNHEY, SMNVEV (reference sequence). CDR3 length: 13 amino acids. The V and J ends lost 1 base and 9 bases respectively, with 10 bases between them. In nucleotides, the CDR3 is TGTGCCAGCAGTTTATACAGACGGGGTGAGCAGTTCTTC. Protein: CASSLYRRGEQFF.

In regard to this clone: A junction boundary mismatches the germline segment, possibly from a read error. This sequence joins TRBV19 and TRBJ1-4; tentatively, D is TRBD1 (5 bases). The CDR3 has 17 residues. In germline, CDR1 is LNHDA, CDR2 SQIVND (reference sequence). Here the CDR3 reads CASHSQGFLVQNAKLFF. Written as DNA, the CDR3 is TGTGCCAGCCATTCTCAGGGTTTTCTCGTCCAAAATGCAAAACTGTTTTTT. Supplemented by reference TRBV19 and TRBJ1-4, the full variable domain reads DGGITQSPKYLFRKEGQNVTLSCEQNLNHDAMYWYRQDPGQGLRLIYYSQIVNDFQKGDIAEGYSVSREKKESFPLTVTSAQKNPTAFYLCASHSQGFLVQNAKLFFGSGTQLSVL.

With regard to this clone: A far bigger clonotype differs at one base, so this is likely a read error. The V and J genes are TRBV25-1 and TRBJ2-3; 13 nucleotides line up with TRBD2. Germline V gene data show CDR1 as MGHDK and CDR2 as SYGVNS. The CDR3 runs 18 residues. CDR3 coding DNA: TGTGCCGGCAGTGTACTAGCGGGAGGGATCTTCGGCACAGATACGCAGTATTTT. The encoded protein is CAGSVLAGGIFGTDTQYF.